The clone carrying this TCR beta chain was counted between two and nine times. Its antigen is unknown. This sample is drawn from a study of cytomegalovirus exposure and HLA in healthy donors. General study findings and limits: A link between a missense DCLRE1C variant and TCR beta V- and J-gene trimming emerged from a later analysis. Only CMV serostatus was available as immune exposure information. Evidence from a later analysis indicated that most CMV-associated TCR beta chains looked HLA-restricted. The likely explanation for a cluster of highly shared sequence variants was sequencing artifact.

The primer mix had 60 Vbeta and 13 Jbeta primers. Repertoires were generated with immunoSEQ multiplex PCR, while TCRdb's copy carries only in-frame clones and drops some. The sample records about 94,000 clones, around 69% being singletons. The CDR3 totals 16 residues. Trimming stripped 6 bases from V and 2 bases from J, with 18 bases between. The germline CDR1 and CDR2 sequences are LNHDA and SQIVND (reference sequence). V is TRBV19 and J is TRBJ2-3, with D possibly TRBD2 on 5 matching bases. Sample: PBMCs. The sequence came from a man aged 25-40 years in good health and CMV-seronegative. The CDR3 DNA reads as TGTGCCAGTAGGGCTAGCCGGAGTCAACACACAGATACGCAGTATTTT. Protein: CASRASRSQHTDTQYF.